A single sample gave rise to the 19 T cell receptor beta chains below, sequenced in a study of T cell responses to AZD1222 COVID-19 vaccine. Clones were sequenced by immunoSEQ multiplex PCR, and TCRdb holds only the in-frame ones, with some missing. This table has 85,000 to 90,000 clones, approximately 91% appearing once. The specimen was peripheral blood, collected on day 0 of AZD1222 vaccination. The receptors were sampled from an adult in good health.

V and J are TRBV18 and TRBJ2-7; 7 positions agree with TRBD1. CDR3 length: 14 amino acids. Germline V gives CDR1 KGHSH, CDR2 LQKENI. V lost 3 bases, J lost 1 base, and 3 bases stayed unmatched. The CDR3 DNA reads TGTGCCAGCTCACCTGGGGGACAGTCCTACGAGCAGTACTTC. It codes for CASSPGGQSYEQYF.

This clone came up a few times. The chain employs TRBV7-2 and TRBJ2-1; TRBD1 might be the D (5 bases). The CDR3 is made up of 15 amino acids. CDR1 and CDR2 from the germline V gene are SGHTA and FQGNSA. Trimming took 1 base from V and 6 from J, leaving 13 bases between them. CDR3 protein: CASSLVAGRGNEQFF. The DNA for the CDR3 is TGTGCCAGCAGCTTAGTTGCTGGTAGGGGCAATGAGCAGTTCTTC.

CDR3 bases: TGTGCCAGCAGTAGGGGACAACCCTCTGGGGCCAACGTCCTGACTTTC. It translates to CASSRGQPSGANVLTF. This chain uses TRBV28 with TRBJ2-6; perhaps TRBD1 as D (6 bases). The V and J ends lost 5 bases and 0 bases respectively, with 11 bases between them. CDR3 size: 16 residues. Germline values: CDR1 MDHEN, CDR2 SYDVKM.

CDR3 sequence (DNA): TGTGCCAGCAGCGTAGCAGCGGGAGGGCCGGCCGATGAGCAGTTCTTC. It encodes CASSVAAGGPADEQFF. The chain links TRBV9 to TRBJ2-1; 10 bases are a match to TRBD2. From germline, CDR1 is SGDLS and CDR2 YYNGEE. The junction had 8 bases not matched to a gene; V was cut back by 0 bases and J by 8 bases. The CDR3 runs 16 residues.

The chain combines TRBV19 with TRBJ2-7, with TRBD2 matching over 10 bases. Losses at the gene ends were 5 bases for V and 2 bases for J; bases not matched to a gene: 9. CDR1 and CDR2 (germline): LNHDA, SQIVND (reference sequence). This CDR3 is 16 amino acids long. The CDR3 DNA reads as TGTGCCAGTAGTTGGGGGCTAGCGGGAGACCCCTACGAGCAGTACTTC. Its protein is CASSWGLAGDPYEQYF.

The chain recombines TRBV5-1 with TRBJ1-3; D is possibly TRBD1 (5 bases). The CDR3 is 13 amino acids. CDR1 is SGHRS, CDR2 YFSETQ, per germline. Deletions cut 0 bases from V and 4 bases from J, with 5 bases between. The chain's CDR3 is CASSLDRGNTIYF. CDR3 nucleotides: TGCGCCAGCAGCTTGGACAGGGGAAACACCATATATTTT.

The chain carries TRBV10-3 and TRBJ1-2; D gene uncertain. V was trimmed by 0 bases and J by 5 bases, leaving 4 bases between them. The CDR3 runs 12 residues. CDR1 ENHRY and CDR2 SYGVKD come from the germline V gene. The chain's CDR3 is CAISESGYGYTF. Written as DNA, the CDR3 is TGTGCCATCAGTGAGTCGGGGTATGGCTACACCTTC.

This chain uses TRBV19 with TRBJ2-5, with a possible D match to TRBD1 (5 bases). CDR3 length: 13 residues. The germline CDR1 and CDR2 sequences are LNHDA and SQIVND (reference sequence). V gave up 2 bases and J gave up 4 bases, with 8 bases separating them. The CDR3 region has the DNA TGTGCCAGTAGTATAAGCAGGGCAGAGACCCAGTACTTC. Amino acid sequence: CASSISRAETQYF.

This chain joins TRBV29-1 and TRBJ1-4; TRBD1 agrees at 11 bases. CDR1 is SQVTM and CDR2 is ANQGSEA in the germline V gene. J gave up 10 bases and V 6 bases, and 7 bases lay outside the gene matches. The CDR3 length is 13 residues. The CDR3 protein is CSVGTGGGGKLFF. As DNA, the CDR3 is TGCAGCGTAGGGACAGGGGGTGGAGGAAAACTGTTTTTT.

This chain links TRBV27 with TRBJ2-2; the match to TRBD1 covers 7 bases. With V trimmed by 0 bases and J by 3 bases, 4 bases remained unmatched. CDR1 and CDR2 (germline): MNHEY, SMNVEV (reference sequence). CDR3 size: 16 residues. The CDR3 here is CASSLSIGQDTGELFF. The CDR3 region has the DNA TGTGCCAGCAGTTTATCTATCGGACAGGACACCGGGGAGCTGTTTTTT.

This clone appeared once. This sequence joins TRBV5-1 and TRBJ1-2, with D possibly TRBD1 on 5 matching bases. The germline V gene encodes CDR1 SGHRS and CDR2 YFSETQ. Trimming removed 0 bases from V and 4 bases from J, with 13 bases in between. This CDR3 comprises 15 residues. CDR3 in amino acids: CASSLAGQGSYGYTF. The CDR3 DNA reads TGCGCCAGCAGCTTGGCCGGTCAGGGTTCCTATGGCTACACCTTC.

This clone was seen more than once but under ten times. This chain connects TRBV29-1 to TRBJ1-1; D not certain. Germline V gives CDR1 SQVTM, CDR2 ANQGSEA. The V end lost 5 bases, the J end lost 7 bases, and 14 bases lay between the germline ends. The CDR3 contains 12 residues. This CDR3 reads CSVRREGVEAFF. In DNA, the CDR3 is TGCAGCGTTAGGAGGGAGGGTGTTGAAGCTTTCTTT.

J is TRBJ2-7 and V is TRBV13, with TRBD2 matching over 8 bases. The CDR3 is 15 residues long. Germline CDR1 and CDR2: PRHDT and FYEKMQ (reference sequence). V dropped 2 bases and J dropped 5; count of bases not matched to a gene: 8. The CDR3 spells CASSLTGGPSNEQYF. In DNA, the CDR3 is TGTGCCAGCAGCTTAACGGGAGGGCCATCCAACGAGCAGTACTTC.

This chain joins TRBV6-6 and TRBJ2-1; 8 nucleotides align to TRBD2. This CDR3 comprises 13 residues. Germline lookup yields CDR1 MNHNY and CDR2 SVGAGI (reference sequence). V shed 5 bases and J 6 bases; nucleotides not matched to a gene: 3. CDR3 sequence reads: CASSSGRINEQFF. The CDR3 coding sequence is TGTGCCAGCAGTAGCGGGAGAATCAATGAGCAGTTCTTC.

This rearrangement joins TRBV7-6 to TRBJ2-5; 13 bases agree with TRBD2. Germline V CDR1 and CDR2: SGHVS, FNYEAQ. The CDR3 loop spans 17 amino acids. Unmatched junction bases numbered 8, after V lost 2 bases and J lost 5 bases. The CDR3 DNA sequence: TGTGCCAGCAGCTTAAGGACTAGCGGGGGCTTAGAGGAGACCCAGTACTTC. Translating gives CASSLRTSGGLEETQYF.

The chain recombines TRBV3-1 (or the pseudogene TRBV3-2) with TRBJ2-5, with D unclear. The V gene lost 11 bases and the J gene lost 2 bases, with 3 bases spanning the gap. Germline lookup yields CDR1 LGHDT and CDR2 YNNKEL (reference sequence). The CDR3 is 9 residues long. CDR3 residues: CACQETQYF. In nucleotides, the CDR3 is TGTGCCTGTCAAGAGACCCAGTACTTC.

V is TRBV19 and J is TRBJ2-1; 9 bases match TRBD2. V lost 2 bases, J lost 5 bases, and 10 bases stayed unmatched. This CDR3 has 17 amino acids. Germline CDR1 and CDR2: LNHDA and SQIVND (reference sequence). CDR3 protein: CASSIIFAGGRNNEQFF. In nucleotides, the CDR3 is TGTGCCAGTAGTATAATTTTCGCGGGAGGGAGGAACAATGAGCAGTTCTTC.

The chain carries TRBV5-4 and TRBJ2-5; D gene unclear. This CDR3 region has 13 residues. The V gene's germline CDR1 is SGHNT and CDR2 YYREEE (reference sequence). The germline V and J ends were trimmed by 0 bases and 3 bases, with 6 bases remaining between them. CDR3 bases: TGTGCCAGCAGCTTGGCCCTAGAAGAGACCCAGTACTTC. This encodes CASSLALEETQYF.

This chain connects TRBV20-1 to TRBJ1-1, with D uncertain. The CDR3 totals 11 residues. Trimming took off 6 bases at V and 6 bases at J, with 11 bases between the two ends. The germline V gene encodes CDR1 DFQATT and CDR2 SNEGSKA (reference sequence). CDR3: CSAKGFSEAFF. DNA for the CDR3: TGCAGTGCAAAAGGGTTCTCTGAAGCTTTCTTT.